This section outlines one TCR beta chain sequence together with its context. These data come from a study of blood T cell repertoires in COVID-19. As for the study in general: Acute and convalescent COVID-19 samples came from the United States, Italy and Spain. T cells, B-cell-depleted T cells, or PBMCs supplied cDNA or gDNA.

Authors' methods: How many nucleated cells were present was estimated from reference gene primer amplification. Assay used: immunoSEQ multiplex PCR; TCRdb lists only in-frame clones, some missing. The V and J calls and clone size were taken over from that table, and D and trimming were inferred from the DNA. The repertoire includes under 350,000 clones, 80% to 90% of them detected once, and roughly 4.8% sits in the top ten. The CDR3 totals 16 residues. V dropped 5 bases and J dropped 6; count of bases not matched to a gene: 9. Per the germline V gene, CDR1 is LNHDA and CDR2 is SQIVND (reference sequence).

This TCR derives from a man aged 40-50 years with acute or convalescent COVID-19. Specimen: peripheral blood. The chain recombines TRBV19 with TRBJ2-1; 11 nucleotides match TRBD2. The CDR3 sequence is CASSSRLAGTGNEQFF. The CDR3 nucleotides are TGTGCCAGTAGTTCACGACTAGCGGGGACCGGCAATGAGCAGTTCTTC.